The T cell receptor (beta chain) under discussion was sequenced for a study of post-analysis software for immune sequencing data. Across the whole study: Relapsing-remitting, secondary progressive and progressive-relapsing multiple sclerosis courses were included. Points from the study as a whole: Among multiple sclerosis patients, normalized Chao1 diversity was significantly below that of controls. About five TRBV segments were more frequent in patients than controls; TRBV5-6, TRBV5-1 and TRBV20-1 belonged to this group. Pronounced co-clustering by F measure was evident among identically batched samples.

Sequencing libraries made from TCR beta cDNA carried unique molecular identifiers. Some 500,000 cDNA molecules were obtained from roughly 1 to 10 million T cells. Each CDR3 protein is one row after TCRdb ran MiXCR on the PCR reads. The data hold more than 350,000 distinct CDR3 sequences, with more than 30% observed a single time. The V gene end was trimmed by 3 bases and the J gene end by 6 bases; junction bases not matched to a gene: 7. Germline V lookup: CDR1 SEHNR, CDR2 FQNEAQ (reference sequence). CDR3 length: 14 residues. About this clonotype: The target antigen is unknown.

This clonotype was sampled from a girl aged 2 to 10 with multiple sclerosis. The sequenced sample was blood. This chain links TRBV7-9 with TRBJ2-7; 8 nucleotides match TRBD1. The CDR3: CASSLDRDLAEQYF. The CDR3 DNA is TGTGCCAGCAGCTTGGACAGGGACTTGGCCGAGCAGTACTTC. The full variable domain, in which reference TRBV7-9 and TRBJ2-7 provide the parts outside the CDR3, is DTGVSQNPRHKITKRGQNVTFRCDPISEHNRLYWYRQTLGQGPEFLTYFQNEAQLEKSRLLSDRFSAERPKGSFSTLEIQRTEQGDSAMYLCASSLDRDLAEQYFGPGTRLTVT.